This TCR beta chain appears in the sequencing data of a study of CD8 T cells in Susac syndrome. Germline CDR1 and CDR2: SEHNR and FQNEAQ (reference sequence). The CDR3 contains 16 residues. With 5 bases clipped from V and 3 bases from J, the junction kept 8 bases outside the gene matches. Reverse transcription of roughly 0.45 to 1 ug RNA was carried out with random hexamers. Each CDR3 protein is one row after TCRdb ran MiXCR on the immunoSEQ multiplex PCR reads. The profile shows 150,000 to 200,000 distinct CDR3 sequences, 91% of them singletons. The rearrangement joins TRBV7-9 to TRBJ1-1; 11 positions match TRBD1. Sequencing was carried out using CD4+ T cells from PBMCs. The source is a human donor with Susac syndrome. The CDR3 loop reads CASSAGQGGYHTEAFF. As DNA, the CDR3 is TGTGCCAGCAGCGCGGGACAGGGGGGTTATCACACTGAAGCTTTCTTT.